The source of this TCR beta chain is a study of cytomegalovirus exposure and HLA in healthy donors. V was trimmed by 0 bases and J by 5 bases, leaving 11 bases between them. The CDR3 consists of 15 residues. Germline-derived CDR1 and CDR2 are KGHSH and LQKENI. The PCR made use of 60 Vbeta and 13 Jbeta primers. Clones were sequenced by immunoSEQ multiplex PCR, and TCRdb holds only the in-frame ones, with some missing. Among about 200,000 clones listed, around 86% were seen once. The sequence came from a woman aged 40 to 49 in good health and CMV-seronegative. The chain combines TRBV18 with TRBJ1-3, with D perhaps matching TRBD1 (5 bases). The sample comprised PBMCs. The CDR3 sequence: CASSPPPGGRNTIYF. Here the CDR3 DNA reads TGTGCCAGCTCACCACCGCCCGGGGGGAGAAACACCATATATTTT.